These T cell receptor beta chains were read from a single sample in a study of chemoradiotherapy in HPV16-positive cancers. Sequencing used immunoSEQ multiplex PCR; TCRdb keeps in-frame clones, though not all of them. The sample lists roughly 4,600 clones; around nine tenths were seen once. Sequencing used tumor tissue, obtained from a patient who underwent chemoradiotherapy. The receptor set was obtained from a human donor with HPV-associated anogenital cancer. Each CDR3 is given with its conserved first and last residue. The D gene is left open where the match is weak. A row's size may be missing; if present it is once, few, many or a size class.

clone size: -; V gene: TRBV27; J gene: TRBJ1-1; D gene: -; CDR3 DNA: TGTGCCAGCAGTTCCAGACGGAGAGGTACTGAAGCTTTCTTT; CDR3 protein: CASSSRRRGTEAFF
clone size: once; V gene: TRBV10-2; J gene: TRBJ2-3; D gene: -; CDR3 DNA: TGCGCCAGCACGCTACAGGGAAGGAGAGATACGCAGTATTTT; CDR3 protein: CASTLQGRRDTQYF
clone size: -; V gene: TRBV29-1; J gene: TRBJ2-2; D gene: -; CDR3 DNA: TGCAGCGTAGGGGAGGCCGGGGAGCTGTTTTTT; CDR3 protein: CSVGEAGELFF
clone size: -; V gene: TRBV9; J gene: TRBJ2-2; D gene: TRBD1; CDR3 DNA: TGTGCCAGCAGCGTATCGGACAGGGTTAACGGGGAGCTGTTTTTT; CDR3 protein: CASSVSDRVNGELFF
clone size: -; V gene: TRBV28; J gene: TRBJ1-3; D gene: -; CDR3 DNA: TGTGCCAGCAGCTCCAGGGGCTCTGGAAACACCATATATTTT; CDR3 protein: CASSSRGSGNTIYF
clone size: -; V gene: TRBV28; J gene: TRBJ2-7; D gene: TRBD2; CDR3 DNA: TGTGCCAGCAGTTTACTCGGTAGCGGGGGGGCAGGCGAGCAGTACTTC; CDR3 protein: CASSLLGSGGAGEQYF
clone size: -; V gene: TRBV19; J gene: TRBJ1-5; D gene: TRBD1; CDR3 DNA: TGTGCCAGTAGACCGGGACAGGGGGCCCATCAGCCCCAGCATTTT; CDR3 protein: CASRPGQGAHQPQHF
clone size: -; V gene: TRBV5-6; J gene: TRBJ1-2; D gene: -; CDR3 DNA: TGTGCCAGCAGCTTCCAAGGGGGAGGTGTCTATGGCTACACCTTC; CDR3 protein: CASSFQGGGVYGYTF
clone size: -; V gene: TRBV11-1; J gene: TRBJ2-6; D gene: TRBD2; CDR3 DNA: TGTGCCAGCAGCTCCCCCCGCGGGGGTGGGGCCAACGTCCTGACTTTC; CDR3 protein: CASSSPRGGGANVLTF
clone size: -; V gene: TRBV6-6; J gene: TRBJ1-5; D gene: -; CDR3 DNA: TGTGCCAGCAGACCAGGGACATCAACGACGGAGCCCCAGCATTTT; CDR3 protein: CASRPGTSTTEPQHF
clone size: -; V gene: TRBV5-6; J gene: TRBJ1-2; D gene: TRBD1; CDR3 DNA: TGTGCCAGCAGTTGGAGCTACAGGGGCGGGGAAGGCTACACCTTC; CDR3 protein: CASSWSYRGGEGYTF
clone size: once; V gene: TRBV5-6; J gene: TRBJ2-7; D gene: -; CDR3 DNA: TGTGCCAGCAGCTTGGGTGGGGATACCTACGAGCAGTACTTC; CDR3 protein: CASSLGGDTYEQYF
clone size: -; V gene: TRBV19; J gene: TRBJ2-5; D gene: TRBD1; CDR3 DNA: TGTGCCAGTAGTATTTCCGCACAGGGGGCTCAGGAGACCCAGTACTTC; CDR3 protein: CASSISAQGAQETQYF
clone size: -; V gene: TRBV19; J gene: TRBJ2-7; D gene: -; CDR3 DNA: TGTGCCAGTATGGGGGGCAGCGCGGGGCTCGGGGAGCAGTACTTC; CDR3 protein: CASMGGSAGLGEQYF
clone size: -; V gene: TRBV4-3; J gene: TRBJ1-2; D gene: TRBD1; CDR3 DNA: TGCGCCAGCAGCCAAGATATGACAGGGACCTATGGCTACACCTTC; CDR3 protein: CASSQDMTGTYGYTF